Below are 7 T cell receptor beta chains sequenced from a single sample in a study of T cells after yellow fever vaccination. One entry per CDR3 protein, called by TCRdb with MiXCR from the 5' RACE reads. The sample has some 350,000 distinct CDR3 sequences, roughly 4.3% seen once; the top ten hold 24%. The material was PBMCs, obtained 5 days after the yellow fever booster vaccination. The receptors derive from a man between 18 and 29 years old who received the YFV17D yellow fever vaccine.

V and J are TRBV2 and TRBJ2-1; 11 nucleotides agree with TRBD2. The CDR3 length is 18 residues. Germline V gene data show CDR1 as SNHLY and CDR2 as FYNNEI. V dropped 5 bases and J dropped 2; count of bases not matched to a gene: 11. DNA for the CDR3: TGTGCCAGCAGTCGCACCGGGACTAGCGGAGTCCCCTACAATGAGCAGTTCTTC. As protein: CASSRTGTSGVPYNEQFF.

The chain recombines TRBV4-1 with TRBJ2-5; tentatively, D is TRBD2 (5 bases). The germline V and J ends were trimmed by 5 bases and 2 bases, with 9 bases remaining between them. Germline CDR1 is MGHRA and CDR2 is YSYEKL. This CDR3 is 13 amino acids long. CDR3 amino acids: CASSKAEQETQYF. In DNA, the CDR3 is TGCGCCAGCAGCAAAGCGGAGCAAGAGACCCAGTACTTC.

A few counts support this clonotype. The gene calls are TRBV10-2 and TRBJ2-1, with D tentatively TRBD2 (6 bases). CDR1 and CDR2 from the germline V gene are WSHSY and SAAADI. Trimming shortened V by 7 bases and J by 6 bases, and 10 bases separated the two germline ends. CDR3 length: 12 residues. CDR3: CASNGGVNEQFF. CDR3 nucleotide sequence: TGCGCCAGCAACGGCGGGGTCAATGAGCAGTTCTTC.

V gene TRBV5-1 combines with J gene TRBJ2-1; TRBD1 agrees at 10 bases. The germline V gene has CDR1 SGHRS and CDR2 YFSETQ. CDR3 length: 18 residues. The junction had 10 bases not matched to a gene; V was cut back by 4 bases and J by 0 bases. In nucleotides, the CDR3 is TGCGCCAGCAGCGTGGGGGACAGGGGCGTAAGCTCCTACAATGAGCAGTTCTTC. It yields the protein CASSVGDRGVSSYNEQFF.

This clonotype appeared many times. CDR3 loop: CASSQDYGIGEQYF. CDR3 bases: TGCGCCAGCAGCCAAGATTATGGAATCGGAGAGCAGTACTTC. The chain combines TRBV4-1 with TRBJ2-7; D gene uncertain. The CDR3 totals 14 residues. Germline loops: CDR1 MGHRA, CDR2 YSYEKL. The germline V and J ends were trimmed by 0 bases and 7 bases, with 13 bases remaining between them.

The table lists this clonotype with a few counts. The chain couples TRBV5-1 to TRBJ2-3; weak D call: TRBD1 (6 bases). Germline V gives CDR1 SGHRS, CDR2 YFSETQ. This CDR3 region has 19 residues. V lost 0 bases to trimming and J lost 1 base, with 21 bases between them. The CDR3 reads CASSLAPTHRDGGTDTQYF. DNA of the CDR3: TGCGCCAGCAGCTTGGCCCCGACTCACAGGGATGGAGGCACAGATACGCAGTATTTT.

This clonotype showed up just a few times. The chain couples TRBV4-2 to TRBJ2-5, with a possible D match to TRBD2 (6 bases). The CDR3 is 18 residues long. Per germline, CDR1 LGHNA and CDR2 YNFKEQ. V lost 0 bases and J lost 5, with 22 bases in between. CDR3: CASSQDWRDHVGVETQYF. The CDR3 region has the DNA TGTGCCAGCAGCCAAGATTGGCGGGACCATGTTGGGGTGGAGACCCAGTACTTC.